The 20 T cell receptor beta chains below were found in one sample sequenced in a study of cytomegalovirus exposure and HLA in healthy donors (dated by TCRdb to the late 2010s). The receptor library was made with the immunoSEQ multiplex PCR assay. A mixture of 60 forward primers for TCR Vbeta segments and 13 reverse primers for TCR Jbeta segments was used in the multiplex PCR. Entries here come from immuneACCESS through TCRdb and include only in-frame sequences with V and J called. Some clones fail to appear in such tables; in the studies checked, an unresolved V gene covers under half of the shortfall, and the cause of the remainder is unknown. The sample includes 200,000 to 250,000 clones, with about 77% observed a single time. About 1.9% of the sample lies in the top ten. The sample was PBMCs. The origin of the receptors is a woman in her twenties or thirties in good health and CMV-seronegative.

The rearrangement links TRBV4-1 to TRBJ1-1; 11 positions agree with TRBD1. The CDR3 consists of 18 residues. The germline V gene has CDR1 MGHRA and CDR2 YSYEKL. Trimming removed 0 bases from V and 4 bases from J; junction bases left unmatched: 10. CDR3 amino acids: CASSQEWPLGTGGTEAFF. The CDR3 nucleotides are TGCGCCAGCAGCCAAGAATGGCCGTTAGGGACAGGGGGCACTGAAGCTTTCTTT.

The rearrangement joins TRBV2 to TRBJ2-7, with D uncertain. V lost 7 bases to trimming and J lost 2 bases, with 15 bases between them. The CDR3 length is 14 residues. CDR1 and CDR2 from the germline V gene are SNHLY and FYNNEI. CDR3 bases: TGTGCCAGCAACAGACAAGACCATACCTACGAGCAGTACTTC. Protein: CASNRQDHTYEQYF.

V usage is TRBV7-9 and J usage is TRBJ2-7, with TRBD1 matching over 9 bases. Germline loops: CDR1 SEHNR, CDR2 FQNEAQ (reference sequence). After removal of 2 bases from V and 3 bases from J, the junction contained 5 bases not matched to a gene. The CDR3 has 15 residues. CDR3 bases: TGTGCCAGCAGCTTACCGGGACAGGGCGTCTACGAGCAGTACTTC. It translates to CASSLPGQGVYEQYF.

The table lists this clone with a few counts. This chain uses TRBV10-3 with TRBJ1-1; tentative D call: TRBD1 (5 bases). Trimming took off 10 bases at V and 3 bases at J, with 9 bases between the two ends. The germline CDR1 and CDR2 sequences are ENHRY and SYGVKD. The CDR3 has 11 residues. This chain's CDR3 is CASRQYTEAFF. The CDR3 nucleotides read TGTGCCAGCAGACAGTACACTGAAGCTTTCTTT.

This clone appeared once. A junction boundary mismatches the germline segment, possibly from a read error. The V gene is TRBV7-9, the J gene TRBJ2-2; D call uncertain. The CDR3 has 12 residues. Germline V gene sequence: CDR1 SEHNR, CDR2 FQNEAQ (reference sequence). As DNA, the CDR3 is TGTTCCAGCAGCTTAGTACTGGGGGAGCTGTTTTTT. It translates to CSSSLVLGELFF.

V gene TRBV30 combines with J gene TRBJ2-1; TRBD2 aligns across 10 bases. Trimming took 8 bases from V and 1 from J; bases not matched to a gene: 5. Germline lookup yields CDR1 GTSNPN and CDR2 SVGIG (reference sequence). The CDR3 is 14 residues long. For the CDR3, the DNA is TGTGCCGCCCGACTAGCGGGTTCCTACAATGAGCAGTTCTTC. Amino acids: CAARLAGSYNEQFF.

This clone was seen only once. This chain uses TRBV18 with TRBJ2-7; D is perhaps TRBD2 (6 bases). V was pared by 3 bases and J by 7 bases, with 19 bases between. This CDR3 comprises 15 residues. Germline V CDR1 and CDR2: KGHSH, LQKENI. The CDR3 DNA follows: TGTGCCAGCTCACCGTACCGGGACTCGTTAGGAGAGCAGTACTTC. Translated, it gives CASSPYRDSLGEQYF.

V and J are TRBV18 and TRBJ1-4; a weak D match, TRBD1 (6 bases). The CDR3 runs 15 residues. Germline V lookup: CDR1 KGHSH, CDR2 LQKENI. V gave up 5 bases and J gave up 8 bases, with 18 bases separating them. CDR3 coding DNA: TGTGCCAGCTCATCCCCAGGGGCGGGTGAGGAAAAACTGTTTTTT. This encodes CASSSPGAGEEKLFF. Based on the CDR3 plus reference TRBV18 and TRBJ1-4, the full variable domain is NAGVMQNPRHLVRRRGQEARLRCSPMKGHSHVYWYRQLPEEGLKFMVYLQKENIIDESGMPKERFSAEFPKEGPSILRIQQVVRGDSAAYFCASSSPGAGEEKLFFGSGTQLSVL.

The chain joins TRBV25-1 to TRBJ1-2; D is ambiguous. The V gene lost 2 bases and the J gene lost 3 bases, with 10 bases spanning the gap. CDR3 length: 14 amino acids. Germline V lookup: CDR1 MGHDK, CDR2 SYGVNS. The CDR3 spells CASSEVGSDYGYTF. CDR3 nucleotide sequence: TGTGCCAGCAGTGAAGTAGGCAGCGACTATGGCTACACCTTC.

The gene calls are TRBV7-9 and TRBJ2-1, with no clear D. The V gene's germline CDR1 is SEHNR and CDR2 FQNEAQ (reference sequence). Trimming removed 3 bases from V and 4 bases from J, with 4 bases in between. The CDR3 contains 12 residues. The CDR3 region has the DNA TGTGCCAGCAGCTTCCCTTACAATGAGCAGTTCTTC. Encoded protein: CASSFPYNEQFF.

The CDR3 nucleotides are TGCGCCAGCAGCCCCCGGCCGGGCCCCGGGACTAGAAATTACAATGAGCAGTTCTTC. It encodes CASSPRPGPGTRNYNEQFF. The chain carries TRBV4-1 and TRBJ2-1; 8 bases align to TRBD2. This CDR3 has 19 residues. Germline V CDR1 and CDR2: MGHRA, YSYEKL. V dropped 4 bases and J dropped 4; count of bases not matched to a gene: 18.

This chain joins TRBV30 and TRBJ2-3; TRBD2 aligns across 9 bases. The germline V gene encodes CDR1 GTSNPN and CDR2 SVGIG (reference sequence). Losses at the gene ends were 0 bases for V and 3 bases for J; bases not matched to a gene: 4. There are 15 residues in the CDR3. Here the CDR3 DNA reads TGTGCCTGGAGTGTTGGTCTAGCGGGAACAGATACGCAGTATTTT. This gives the protein CAWSVGLAGTDTQYF.

The chain joins TRBV7-3 to TRBJ2-1; weak D call: TRBD1 (5 bases). The CDR3 totals 16 residues. Trimming left V 2 bases short and J 1 base short, with 12 bases between. Per the germline V gene, CDR1 is SGHTA and CDR2 is FQGTGA. The CDR3 here is CASSLQGWGSYNEQFF. The CDR3 DNA is TGTGCCAGCAGCTTACAGGGCTGGGGTTCCTACAATGAGCAGTTCTTC.

CDR3 region: CATSRVRPDRGQHEQYF. For the CDR3, the DNA is TGTGCCACCAGCAGAGTGCGGCCCGACAGGGGTCAGCACGAGCAGTACTTC. J is TRBJ2-7 and V is TRBV15; TRBD1 agrees at 8 bases. Trimming cost V 1 base and J 5 bases; bases outside gene matches: 13. The germline V gene has CDR1 LNHNV and CDR2 YYDKDF (reference sequence). The CDR3 has 17 residues.

The chain combines TRBV5-1 with TRBJ2-5; D uncertain. V lost 0 bases to trimming and J lost 1 base, with 4 bases between them. The germline V gene has CDR1 SGHRS and CDR2 YFSETQ. The CDR3 is made up of 13 amino acids. CDR3 loop: CASSLDIQETQYF. CDR3 DNA: TGCGCCAGCAGCTTGGACATCCAAGAGACCCAGTACTTC.

The chain has TRBV6-1 and TRBJ2-7, with D possibly matching TRBD1 (5 bases). The V gene lost 6 bases and the J gene lost 6 bases, with 12 bases spanning the gap. Per the germline V gene, CDR1 is MNHNS and CDR2 is SASEGT. CDR3 size: 12 residues. CDR3 sequence (DNA): TGTGCCAGCAGAGAGACAGATGGCGAGCAGTACTTC. Amino acids: CASRETDGEQYF.

The J gene is TRBJ1-5, the V gene TRBV18; D gene unclear. V was clipped by 5 bases and J by 2 bases, with 7 bases between them. The CDR3 loop spans 13 amino acids. Germline V CDR1 and CDR2: KGHSH, LQKENI. Written as DNA, the CDR3 is TGTGCCAGCTCAGCAGAGGGCAATCAGCCCCAGCATTTT. This encodes CASSAEGNQPQHF.

The chain links TRBV6-1 to TRBJ1-3; D is possibly TRBD1 (6 bases). Trimming pared 6 bases from V and 4 bases from J, leaving 10 bases between. In germline, CDR1 is MNHNS, CDR2 SASEGT. The length of the CDR3 is 13 residues. The CDR3 DNA reads TGTGCCAGCAGACAGGGCTCGGGAAACACCATATATTTT. Protein sequence: CASRQGSGNTIYF.

The chain is built from TRBV2 and TRBJ1-1, with 7 bases matching TRBD1. The CDR3 has 13 amino acids. The ends lost 6 bases at V and 1 base at J; junction bases unmatched: 2. Looked up from germline, CDR1 is SNHLY and CDR2 is FYNNEI. CDR3 nucleotide sequence: TGTGCCAGCAGGCGGGACAGGAACACTGAAGCTTTCTTT. This sequence encodes CASRRDRNTEAFF. Full variable domain (outside the CDR3, taken from reference TRBV2 and TRBJ1-1): EPEVTQTPSHQVTQMGQEVILRCVPISNHLYFYWYRQILGQKVEFLVSFYNNEISEKSEIFDDQFSVERPDGSNFTLKIRSTKLEDSAMYFCASRRDRNTEAFFGQGTRLTVV.

This sequence joins TRBV5-1 and TRBJ1-2; no definite D call. The ends were cut back, 1 base at V and 1 base at J, with 5 bases in the middle. The CDR3 runs 13 residues. Germline V CDR1 and CDR2: SGHRS, YFSETQ. CDR3 loop: CASSLSVNYGYTF. For the CDR3, the DNA is TGCGCCAGCAGCTTGTCGGTTAACTATGGCTACACCTTC.